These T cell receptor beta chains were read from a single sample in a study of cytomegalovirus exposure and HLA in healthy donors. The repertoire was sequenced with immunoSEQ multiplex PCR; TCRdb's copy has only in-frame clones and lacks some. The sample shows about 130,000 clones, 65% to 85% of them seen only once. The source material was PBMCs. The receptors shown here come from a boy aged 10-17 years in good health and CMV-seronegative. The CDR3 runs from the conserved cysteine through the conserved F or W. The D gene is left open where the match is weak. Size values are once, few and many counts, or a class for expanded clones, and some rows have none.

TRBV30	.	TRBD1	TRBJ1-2	TGTGCCTGGAGTGTTGAGGGACAGATCTATGGCTACACCTTC	CAWSVEGQIYGYTF
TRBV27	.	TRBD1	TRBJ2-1	TGTGCCAGCAGTTTGCAGGGGGCGAATGAGCAGTTCTTC	CASSLQGANEQFF
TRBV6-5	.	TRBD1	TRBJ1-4	TGTGCCAGCAGTTACTCAAAGGGGGCTCATGAAAAACTGTTTTTT	CASSYSKGAHEKLFF
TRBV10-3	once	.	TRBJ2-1	TGTGCCATCAGTGAGGGCGGCAATGAGCAGTTCTTC	CAISEGGNEQFF
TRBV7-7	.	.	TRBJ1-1	TGTGCCAGCAGCCAGACACTGAACACTGAAGCTTTCTTT	CASSQTLNTEAFF
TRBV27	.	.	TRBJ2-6	TGTGCCAGCAGTTTAGTGAGAGGCTCTGGGGCCAACGTCCTGACTTTC	CASSLVRGSGANVLTF
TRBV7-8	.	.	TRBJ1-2	TGTGCCAGCAGCTTAGCTTGGGGCAGGGCTAACTATGGCTACACCTTC	CASSLAWGRANYGYTF
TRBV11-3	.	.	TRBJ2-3	TGTGCCAGCAGTACAGGGACGGCTAGCACAGATACGCAGTATTTT	CASSTGTASTDTQYF
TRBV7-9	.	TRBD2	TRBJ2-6	TGTGCCAGCAGCTTATGGGGGGGGGATGGGGCCAACGTCCTGACTTTC	CASSLWGGDGANVLTF
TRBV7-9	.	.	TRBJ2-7	TGTGCCAGCAGCGCCGCAGGGGCTTCCTACGAGCAGTACTTC	CASSAAGASYEQYF
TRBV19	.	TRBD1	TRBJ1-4	TGTGCCAGTAGTTCGACAGGGACTAATGAAAAACTGTTTTTT	CASSSTGTNEKLFF
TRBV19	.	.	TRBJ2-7	TGTGCCAGTAGTATCCCAGGGGCCCCCTACGAGCAGTACTTC	CASSIPGAPYEQYF
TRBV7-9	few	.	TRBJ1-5	TGTGCCAGCAGCTTACCGAGTAGCAATCAGCCCCAGCATTTT	CASSLPSSNQPQHF
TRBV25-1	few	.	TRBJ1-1	TGTGCCAGCAGTGAATTTGGGGGCAGGACTGAAGCTTTCTTT	CASSEFGGRTEAFF
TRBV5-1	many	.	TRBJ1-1	TGCGCCAGCAGCTTGGGAGCAGGGCTGACGAACACTGAAGCTTTCTTT	CASSLGAGLTNTEAFF